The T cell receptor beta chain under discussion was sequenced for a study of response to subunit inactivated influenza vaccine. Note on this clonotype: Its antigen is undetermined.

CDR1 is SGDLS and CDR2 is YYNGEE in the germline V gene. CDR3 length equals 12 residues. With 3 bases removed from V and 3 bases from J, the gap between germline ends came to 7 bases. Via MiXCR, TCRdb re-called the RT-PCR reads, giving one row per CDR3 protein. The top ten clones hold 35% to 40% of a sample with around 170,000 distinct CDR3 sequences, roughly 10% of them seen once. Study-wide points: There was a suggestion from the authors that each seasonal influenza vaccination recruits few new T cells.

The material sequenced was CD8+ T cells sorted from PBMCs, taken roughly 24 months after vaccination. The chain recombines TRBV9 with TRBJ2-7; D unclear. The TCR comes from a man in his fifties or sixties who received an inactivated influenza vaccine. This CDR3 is CASSANHYEQYF. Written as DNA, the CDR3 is TGTGCCAGCAGCGCGAACCACTACGAGCAGTACTTC. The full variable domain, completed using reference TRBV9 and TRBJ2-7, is DSGVTQTPKHLITATGQRVTLRCSPRSGDLSVYWYQQSLDQGLQFLIQYYNGEERAKGNILERFSAQQFPDLHSELNLSSLELGDSALYFCASSANHYEQYFGPGTRLTVT.